This entry lists 26 T cell receptor beta chains sequenced from one sample in a study of T cells in Graves' hyperthyroidism and ophthalmopathy. Amplification targeted TCR beta CDR3 regions from RNA transcripts. HTBI primers were the set used in a first-round RT-PCR of the TCR CDR3. From the multiplex PCR reads, TCRdb called clonotypes with MiXCR, one entry per CDR3 protein. The data show about 400,000 distinct CDR3 sequences, under 15% seen once. Sequenced input: blood. Receptors were obtained from a woman in her twenties or thirties with Graves' hyperthyroidism.

This clonotype was observed at least ten times. The chain is built from TRBV7-3 and TRBJ2-3, with TRBD2 matching over 11 bases. Germline V gene lookup returns CDR1 SGHTA and CDR2 FQGTGA. The J segment lost 5 bases and the V segment lost 3 bases, leaving 7 bases of the junction unmatched. The CDR3 extends over 16 amino acids. Here the CDR3 reads CASSFHTSGRGDTQYF. The CDR3 DNA is TGTGCCAGCAGCTTTCACACTAGCGGGAGAGGAGATACGCAGTATTTT.

This clonotype showed up many times. The chain links TRBV5-5 to TRBJ1-1; D gene uncertain. V was cut by 6 bases and J by 1 base, with 4 bases left in between. Per germline, CDR1 SGHKS and CDR2 YYEKEE (reference sequence). The CDR3 loop spans 11 amino acids. CDR3 nucleotides: TGTGCCAGCACCCAGAACACTGAAGCTTTCTTT. Translating gives CASTQNTEAFF.

There are many counts of this clonotype. V is TRBV5-1 and J is TRBJ2-2; 9 bases map to TRBD1. The germline CDR1 and CDR2 sequences are SGHRS and YFSETQ. This CDR3 has 17 residues. J gave up 4 bases and V 4 bases, and 11 bases lay outside the gene matches. As DNA, the CDR3 is TGCGCCAGCAGCGCACTAGGACAGGGGTCAAGCACCGGGGAGCTGTTTTTT. This codes for CASSALGQGSSTGELFF.

This clonotype was detected ten times or more. The rearrangement uses TRBV10-3 and TRBJ1-2, with a tentative D call TRBD1 (5 bases). Per germline, CDR1 ENHRY and CDR2 SYGVKD. There are 12 residues in the CDR3. Trimming removed 2 bases at V and 8 bases at J, with 9 bases between. The CDR3 here is CAISEEQAGYTF. The CDR3 DNA reads as TGTGCCATCAGTGAGGAACAGGCGGGCTACACCTTC.

This chain connects TRBV5-5 to TRBJ2-5, with D tentatively TRBD1 (5 bases). The CDR3 has 14 amino acids. The V end was cut by 4 bases, the J end by 5 bases, with 15 bases between. From germline, CDR1 is SGHKS and CDR2 YYEKEE (reference sequence). The CDR3 DNA sequence: TGTGCCAGCAGCGGTCAGCAGGGCATTGAGACCCAGTACTTC. Protein: CASSGQQGIETQYF.

The rearrangement uses TRBV10-3 and TRBJ1-1; possibly TRBD1 for D (6 bases). With 3 bases removed from V and 5 bases from J, the gap between germline ends came to 16 bases. There are 15 residues in the CDR3. In germline, CDR1 is ENHRY, CDR2 SYGVKD. The chain's CDR3 is CAISESGGASTEAFF. The CDR3 DNA reads as TGTGCCATCAGTGAAAGTGGGGGGGCTTCGACTGAAGCTTTCTTT.

This clonotype was observed at least ten times. The J gene is TRBJ1-2, the V gene TRBV18; D gene unclear. CDR1 and CDR2 (germline): KGHSH, LQKENI. The V gene lost 3 bases and the J gene lost 4 bases, with 12 bases spanning the gap. This CDR3 is built from 14 residues. The CDR3 DNA reads as TGTGCCAGCTCACCGAGCGGGGAGGGCTATGGCTACACCTTC. Residues: CASSPSGEGYGYTF. The full variable domain, with the rest looked up from reference TRBV18 and TRBJ1-2, is NAGVMQNPRHLVRRRGQEARLRCSPMKGHSHVYWYRQLPEEGLKFMVYLQKENIIDESGMPKERFSAEFPKEGPSILRIQQVVRGDSAAYFCASSPSGEGYGYTFGSGTRLTVV.

The rearrangement links TRBV3-1 to TRBJ2-4, with D uncertain. The CDR3 extends over 15 amino acids. Looked up from germline, CDR1 is LGHDT and CDR2 is YNNKEL (reference sequence). With 3 bases removed from V and 0 bases from J, the gap between germline ends came to 9 bases. CDR3 DNA: TGTGCCAGCAGCCATTTCGGGTTAGCCAAAAACATTCAGTACTTC. Translated: CASSHFGLAKNIQYF.

This clonotype occurred many times. The chain joins TRBV7-8 to TRBJ2-5; 7 bases map to TRBD1. Germline CDR1 reads SGHVS; CDR2 reads FQNEAQ. The CDR3 extends over 13 amino acids. V lost 5 bases to trimming and J lost 4 bases; unmatched junction nucleotides: 4. The chain's CDR3 is CASSQQGTETQYF. DNA for the CDR3: TGTGCCAGCAGCCAACAGGGGACAGAGACCCAGTACTTC. Based on the CDR3 plus reference TRBV7-8 and TRBJ2-5, the full variable domain is GAGVSQSPRYKVAKRGQDVALRCDPISGHVSLFWYQQALGQGPEFLTYFQNEAQLDKSGLPSDRFFAERPEGSVSTLKIQRTQQEDSAVYLCASSQQGTETQYFGPGTRLLVL.

A few counts support this clonotype. The chain uses TRBV28 and TRBJ2-7; no definite D call. Germline lookup yields CDR1 MDHEN and CDR2 SYDVKM. V lost 5 bases, J lost 6 bases, and 20 bases lay in between. The CDR3 runs 15 residues. DNA of the CDR3: TGTGCCAGCAGTGTATTGGACGGATTCCCCTGCGAGCAGTACTTC. It encodes CASSVLDGFPCEQYF. The full variable domain, its missing parts supplied by reference TRBV28 and TRBJ2-7, is DVKVTQSSRYLVKRTGEKVFLECVQDMDHENMFWYRQDPGLGLRLIYFSYDVKMKEKGDIPEGYSVSREKKERFSLILESASTNQTSMYLCASSVLDGFPCEQYFGPGTRLTVT.

Many counts were recorded for this clonotype. CDR3: CASSFGPNTEAFF. DNA for the CDR3: TGTGCCAGCAGCTTCGGGCCGAACACTGAAGCTTTCTTT. The J gene is TRBJ1-1, the V gene TRBV7-2; D call uncertain. Trimming removed 3 bases from V and 1 base from J, with 6 bases in between. The CDR3 extends over 13 amino acids. Germline V gene data show CDR1 as SGHTA and CDR2 as FQGNSA.

This clonotype was picked up many times. The chain employs TRBV6-1 and TRBJ2-5; D unclear. CDR1 and CDR2 from the germline V gene are MNHNS and SASEGT. CDR3 length: 13 amino acids. Trimming removed 8 bases from V and 2 bases from J, with 12 bases in between. The CDR3 nucleotides read TGTGCCAGCCCCACCGACTCTCAAGAGACCCAGTACTTC. Translating it yields CASPTDSQETQYF.

The rearrangement uses TRBV28 and TRBJ1-4; D is perhaps TRBD1 (5 bases). The CDR3 loop spans 17 amino acids. Germline V gene sequence: CDR1 MDHEN, CDR2 SYDVKM. V was clipped by 6 bases and J by 3 bases, with 20 bases between them. The CDR3 DNA reads as TGTGCCAGCAGCGTAGGAACAGGAAGGTTATCTAATGAAAAACTGTTTTTT. It is translated as CASSVGTGRLSNEKLFF.

This chain uses TRBV4-1 with TRBJ2-5; D call uncertain. V was trimmed by 2 bases and J by 5 bases, leaving 15 bases between them. The CDR3 loop spans 15 amino acids. CDR1 and CDR2 from the germline V gene are MGHRA and YSYEKL. The CDR3 bases are TGCGCCAGCAGCCAACTAGGGTTATCAAAGGAGACCCAGTACTTC. Its translation is CASSQLGLSKETQYF.

The chain employs TRBV5-1 and TRBJ1-4, with 8 bases fitting TRBD1. CDR1 is SGHRS, CDR2 YFSETQ, per germline. V trimming: 0 bases; J trimming: 5 bases; junction bases outside the gene matches: 3. There are 15 residues in the CDR3. The CDR3: CASSLEGTGNEKLFF. DNA for the CDR3: TGCGCCAGCAGCTTGGAAGGGACAGGCAATGAAAAACTGTTTTTT.

In this sample, this clonotype turned up many times. The gene calls are TRBV2 and TRBJ2-7; possible D gene TRBD1, 5 bases. Looked up from germline, CDR1 is SNHLY and CDR2 is FYNNEI. V dropped 2 bases and J dropped 5 bases, with 7 bases sitting between them. This CDR3 is built from 12 residues. CDR3 region: CASSEQGNEQYF. As DNA, the CDR3 is TGTGCCAGCAGTGAACAGGGTAACGAGCAGTACTTC.

This clonotype was seen many times. The V call is TRBV28, the J call TRBJ2-1, with TRBD2 as a possible D gene (6 bases). V was shortened by 3 bases and J by 13 bases, with 13 bases between the two germline ends. The CDR3 loop spans 12 amino acids. The germline CDR1 and CDR2 sequences are MDHEN and SYDVKM. Here the CDR3 reads CASSLAGLGQFF. CDR3 DNA sequence: TGTGCCAGCAGTTTGGCGGGATTGGGTCAGTTCTTC.

This clonotype occurred a few times. The chain couples TRBV12-3 or TRBV12-4 to TRBJ2-5, with D possibly matching TRBD1 (5 bases). The germline V and J ends were trimmed by 2 bases and 4 bases, with 8 bases remaining between them. There are 13 residues in the CDR3. The CDR3 sequence: CASSLRGGETQYF. The CDR3 coding sequence is TGTGCCAGCAGTTTAAGGGGTGGAGAGACCCAGTACTTC.

This clonotype was seen at least ten times. This sequence joins TRBV27 and TRBJ1-5; 7 nucleotides line up with TRBD1. Germline V lookup: CDR1 MNHEY, CDR2 SMNVEV (reference sequence). The V gene end was trimmed by 6 bases and the J gene end by 4 bases; junction bases not matched to a gene: 9. This CDR3 is built from 15 residues. The CDR3 DNA is TGTGCCAGCAGGCAGACAGGGTTGGTGAATCAGCCCCAGCATTTT. Translation: CASRQTGLVNQPQHF.

The chain recombines TRBV9 with TRBJ2-2; 11 nucleotides line up with TRBD2. CDR1 is SGDLS and CDR2 is YYNGEE in the germline V gene. Trimming cost V 6 bases and J 4 bases; bases outside gene matches: 8. The CDR3 covers 16 residues. The CDR3 DNA follows: TGTGCCAGCACCCTAACTAGCGGGAGATTCACCGGGGAGCTGTTTTTT. Its translation: CASTLTSGRFTGELFF.

The rearrangement links TRBV20-1 to TRBJ1-6; maybe TRBD1 (5 bases). The CDR3 runs 16 residues. V was shortened by 4 bases and J by 0 bases, with 13 bases between the two germline ends. Germline V CDR1 and CDR2: DFQATT, SNEGSKA (reference sequence). CDR3 nucleotide sequence: TGCAGTGCTAAAGGTGGGGCTGGCTCCTATAATTCACCCCTCCACTTT. Its protein product is CSAKGGAGSYNSPLHF.

The V and J genes are TRBV4-1 and TRBJ2-1; 9 bases match TRBD2. Losses at the gene ends were 1 base for V and 7 bases for J; bases not matched to a gene: 5. The CDR3 length is 15 residues. Germline CDR1 and CDR2: MGHRA and YSYEKL. CDR3 protein: CASSQVGREGNEQFF. The CDR3, as DNA: TGCGCCAGCAGCCAAGTGGGGCGGGAGGGGAATGAGCAGTTCTTC.

As concerns this clonotype: A read error is possible here, since a much larger clone lies one base away. This rearrangement joins TRBV29-1 to TRBJ2-4; tentatively, D is TRBD1 (6 bases). Trimming cost V 6 bases and J 6 bases, with 24 bases left between them. The V gene's germline CDR1 is SQVTM and CDR2 ANQGSEA. This CDR3 is 16 amino acids long. The CDR3 spells CSVIGTITSPRNIQYF. CDR3 DNA: TGCAGCGTCATCGGGACAATTACGAGCCCCAGAAACATTCAGTACTTC.

This clonotype turned up a few times. This rearrangement joins TRBV5-1 to TRBJ1-5, with 11 nucleotides matching TRBD1. After removal of 4 bases from V and 6 bases from J, the junction contained 9 bases not matched to a gene. Germline CDR1 SGHRS, CDR2 YFSETQ. This CDR3 comprises 16 residues. Written as DNA, the CDR3 is TGCGCCAGCAGCCCTACCGGGACAGGGGGATCTCAGCCCCAGCATTTT. This sequence encodes CASSPTGTGGSQPQHF.

This clonotype was seen many times. The rearrangement joins TRBV2 to TRBJ2-3; 8 nucleotides agree with TRBD2. The CDR3 runs 14 residues. V lost 8 bases to trimming and J lost 6 bases; unmatched junction nucleotides: 10. The germline V gene has CDR1 SNHLY and CDR2 FYNNEI. The CDR3 DNA reads as TGTGCCAGCTGTGCAAGGACTAGCTCGGATACGCAGTATTTT. Its protein is CASCARTSSDTQYF.

This clonotype was recorded many times. DNA of the CDR3: TGCGCCAGCGCGCAAGCGGGAGAACTCTACGAGCAGTACTTC. It yields the protein CASAQAGELYEQYF. The V call is TRBV4-1, the J call TRBJ2-7; TRBD2 matches at 8 bases. This CDR3 is built from 14 residues. Looked up from germline, CDR1 is MGHRA and CDR2 is YSYEKL. The ends lost 8 bases at V and 3 bases at J; junction bases unmatched: 9.